In this sample, the clone carrying this T cell receptor (beta chain) is medium-sized. Its specificity is not known. Each CDR3 protein gets one entry after TCRdb re-called the 5' RACE reads with MiXCR. The table has under 20,000 distinct CDR3 sequences, roughly 2.6% seen once. The sample is drawn from a study of neurological immune-mediated disorders. General study points: The greatest degree of TCR clonal expansion was observed in HTLV-1-associated myelopathy, with the lowest in multiple sclerosis, below that of healthy controls. Across subjects, no CDR3 amino acid sequence appeared in expanded clones of more than one subject, a finding that suggested private repertoires in all groups. Phylogenetic grouping placed 18 of 34 multiple sclerosis patients' repertoires in one related-CDR3 cluster, a possible signature.

The CDR3 sequence is 15 residues long. Germline-derived CDR1 and CDR2 are LGHDT and YNNKEL (reference sequence). V was cut by 0 bases and J by 4 bases, with 9 bases left in between. The clonotype was recovered from a woman aged 18 to 35 with multiple sclerosis. Sequencing input: PBMCs. The rearrangement joins TRBV3-1 to TRBJ2-2; D remains ambiguous. The CDR3 DNA sequence: TGTGCCAGCAGCCAAGACCGGTGGTCCACCGGGGAGCTGTTTTTT. It yields the protein CASSQDRWSTGELFF.